The 3 T cell receptor beta chains reported below all come from one sample, sequenced in a study of cytomegalovirus exposure and HLA in healthy donors. The PCR employed 60 Vbeta primers together with 13 Jbeta primers. Sequenced by immunoSEQ multiplex PCR; TCRdb stores in-frame clones only, minus some. The repertoire holds 150,000 to 200,000 clones, with 77% as singletons. Sequenced input: PBMCs. The receptors were sampled from a woman aged 30 to 39 in good health and CMV-seronegative.

The chain employs TRBV27 and TRBJ1-3, with 8 positions matching TRBD1. In germline, CDR1 is MNHEY, CDR2 SMNVEV (reference sequence). With V trimmed by 4 bases and J by 2 bases, 7 bases remained unmatched. The CDR3 extends over 16 amino acids. Here the CDR3 DNA reads TGTGCCAGCAGTTCACAGGGGGGATGGACTGGAAACACCATATATTTT. This codes for CASSSQGGWTGNTIYF.

The chain has TRBV10-2 and TRBJ2-1; 7 positions agree with TRBD2. Germline trimming cut 6 bases from V and 5 bases from J; bases unmatched to any gene: 4. The CDR3 has 13 amino acids. In germline, CDR1 is WSHSY, CDR2 SAAADI. The CDR3 spells CASRRDYNNEQFF. As DNA, the CDR3 is TGCGCCAGCAGACGGGACTACAACAATGAGCAGTTCTTC.

This clone occurred once. This sequence joins TRBV15 and TRBJ1-5; tentative D call: TRBD1 (5 bases). The ends were cut back, 5 bases at V and 7 bases at J, with 24 bases in the middle. Germline CDR1 LNHNV, CDR2 YYDKDF (reference sequence). The CDR3 runs 17 residues. As DNA, the CDR3 is TGTGCCACCAGCTCCCCCCTTGGTGGCAGGGTGGGACAGCCCCAGCATTTT. Amino acids: CATSSPLGGRVGQPQHF.